Following are 13 T cell receptor beta chains from one sample sequenced in a study of T cells expressing NK-cell markers. TCRdb re-called the 5' RACE reads and gives one entry per CDR3 protein, without DNA. The table lists roughly 390,000 distinct CDR3 sequences. Sequenced material: blood T cells: a sorted CD56 or NKG2C T cell subset, CD4+ or CD8+ T cells, or bulk PBMC T cells (not recorded which). All receptors derive from a woman in her forties or fifties in good health.

The chain's CDR3 is CATSEKGGVKTGELFF. The chain combines TRBV24-1 with TRBJ2-2; TCRdb calls TRBD2, which cannot be checked without DNA. Germline V CDR1 and CDR2: KGHDR, SFDVKD. This CDR3 comprises 16 residues.

The CDR3 sequence: CSAGNLGSNEQFF. This chain connects TRBV20-1 to TRBJ2-1. Germline V gives CDR1 DFQATT, CDR2 SNEGSKA (reference sequence). CDR3 length: 13 residues.

The chain combines TRBV12-3 or TRBV12-4 with TRBJ2-5; the TCRdb D gene call, TRBD1, has no DNA to confirm it. The CDR3 spans 15 residues. Here the CDR3 reads CASSLRGPGQETQYF.

The chain recombines TRBV5-1 with TRBJ2-1. Germline assignment: CDR1 SGHRS and CDR2 YFSETQ. CDR3 length: 14 amino acids. The CDR3 reads CASMSGTTYNEQFF.

The rearrangement joins TRBV20-1 to TRBJ2-1; TCRdb names TRBD1, which stays unverified in the absence of DNA. Germline V gene data show CDR1 as DFQATT and CDR2 as SNEGSKA (reference sequence). This CDR3 has 15 residues. The chain's CDR3 is CSASRRDQSYNEQFF.

The rearrangement uses TRBV5-1 and TRBJ2-3; as DNA is missing, the TRBD1 call by TCRdb cannot be tested. The germline CDR1 and CDR2 sequences are SGHRS and YFSETQ. The CDR3 is made up of 15 amino acids. This chain's CDR3 is CASSTGQSTTDTQYF. Filled out from reference TRBV5-1 and TRBJ2-3, the complete variable domain reads KAGVTQTPRYLIKTRGQQVTLSCSPISGHRSVSWYQQTPGQGLQFLFEYFSETQRNKGNFPGRFSGRQFSNSRSEMNVSTLELGDSALYLCASSTGQSTTDTQYFGPGTRLTVL.

The chain carries TRBV18 and TRBJ2-3; TCRdb reports TRBD1, a call that lacks DNA to check it against. The CDR3 is made up of 14 amino acids. Germline CDR1 reads KGHSH; CDR2 reads LQKENI. The CDR3 sequence: CASSPLGQADTQYF.

The J gene is TRBJ2-1, the V gene TRBV6-2 or TRBV6-3; lacking DNA, the TRBD2 call made by TCRdb goes unchecked. This CDR3 contains 14 residues. From germline, CDR1 is MNHEY and CDR2 SVGEGT. CDR3 sequence: CASRASGRLYEQFF.

This chain uses TRBV5-1 with TRBJ2-2; the TRBD2 assignment by TCRdb is unverifiable without DNA. The germline V gene encodes CDR1 SGHRS and CDR2 YFSETQ. The CDR3 runs to 17 residues. CDR3 in amino acids: CASSSGLEGGNTGELFF.

This rearrangement joins TRBV5-1 to TRBJ2-7; TCRdb's D call, TRBD2, is unchecked because there is no DNA. Per germline, CDR1 SGHRS and CDR2 YFSETQ. This CDR3 is built from 14 residues. The CDR3 here is CASSLSSGSYEQYF.

The chain couples TRBV18 to TRBJ2-5; the D gene TCRdb calls, TRBD2, cannot be checked with no DNA. Germline-derived CDR1 and CDR2 are KGHSH and LQKENI. The CDR3 is 15 residues long. CDR3 loop: CASSPAGPREETQYF. Full variable domain (rest looked up from reference TRBV18 and TRBJ2-5): NAGVMQNPRHLVRRRGQEARLRCSPMKGHSHVYWYRQLPEEGLKFMVYLQKENIIDESGMPKERFSAEFPKEGPSILRIQQVVRGDSAAYFCASSPAGPREETQYFGPGTRLLVL.

The chain has TRBV20-1 and TRBJ1-6; TCRdb picks TRBD1, but there is no DNA to check that call. The CDR3 is made up of 15 amino acids. Germline assignment: CDR1 DFQATT and CDR2 SNEGSKA (reference sequence). CDR3 sequence: CSARDGTGWNSPLHF.

This chain links TRBV7-9 with TRBJ1-6. CDR1 and CDR2 (germline): SEHNR, FQNEAQ (reference sequence). This CDR3 contains 12 residues. CDR3 loop: CASSPDTSPLHF.